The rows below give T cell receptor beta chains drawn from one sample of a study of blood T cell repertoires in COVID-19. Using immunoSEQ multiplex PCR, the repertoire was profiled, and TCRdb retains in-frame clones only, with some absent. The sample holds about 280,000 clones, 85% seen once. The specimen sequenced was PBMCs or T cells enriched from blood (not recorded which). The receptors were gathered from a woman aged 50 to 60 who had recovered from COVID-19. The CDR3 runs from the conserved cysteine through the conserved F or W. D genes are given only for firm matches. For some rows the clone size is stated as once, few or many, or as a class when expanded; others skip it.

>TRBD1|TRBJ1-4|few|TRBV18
TGTGCCAGCTCACTCAACAGGGGGAGTGATGAAAAACTGTTTTTT
CASSLNRGSDEKLFF
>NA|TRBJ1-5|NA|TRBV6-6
TGTGCCAGCAGTCCGGACAGAAAAGTGGGTCAGCCCCAGCATTTT
CASSPDRKVGQPQHF
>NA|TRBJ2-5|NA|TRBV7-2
TGTGCCAGCAGCCGTACTTTTGGGGCAGGGGAGACCCAGTACTTC
CASSRTFGAGETQYF
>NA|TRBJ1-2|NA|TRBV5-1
TGCGCCAGCAGCTTGCAGGGGCAAGGCTACACCTTC
CASSLQGQGYTF
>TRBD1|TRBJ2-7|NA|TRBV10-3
TGTGCCATCAGTAAGGACAGGGATTACGAGCAGTACTTC
CAISKDRDYEQYF
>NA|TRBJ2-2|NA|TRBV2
TGTGCCAGCATGGGGGACATGAACACCGGGGAGCTGTTTTTT
CASMGDMNTGELFF
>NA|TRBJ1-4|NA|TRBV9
TGTGCCAGCAGCGTAGAGGACACTGCTGCAACTAATGAAAAACTGTTTTTT
CASSVEDTAATNEKLFF
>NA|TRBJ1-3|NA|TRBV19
TGTGCCAGTAGCTTTCAAGGGAGCGGCTCTGGAAACACCATATATTTT
CASSFQGSGSGNTIYF
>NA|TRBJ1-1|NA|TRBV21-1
TGTGCCAGCAGCAAAGCGGAGACAGTTAGGAACACTGAAGCTTTCTTT
CASSKAETVRNTEAFF
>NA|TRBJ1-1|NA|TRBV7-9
TGTGCCAGCAGCTCCCCCAGAGATGGGGGGGCGAACACTGAAGCTTTCTTT
CASSSPRDGGANTEAFF
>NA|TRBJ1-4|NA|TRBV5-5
TGTGCCAGCAGCTTAACAGGGTTGACTAATGAAAAACTGTTTTTT
CASSLTGLTNEKLFF
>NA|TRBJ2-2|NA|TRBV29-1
TGCAGCGTAGGACAGAACACCGGGGAGCTGTTTTTT
CSVGQNTGELFF
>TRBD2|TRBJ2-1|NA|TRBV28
TGTGCCAGCAGTCCGCCCCCTAGCGGGGGGCACTCCCGGCAGTTCTTC
CASSPPPSGGHSRQFF
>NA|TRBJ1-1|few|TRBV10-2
TGCGCCAGCAGGCCGGGGAGGAACACTGAAGCTTTCTTT
CASRPGRNTEAFF
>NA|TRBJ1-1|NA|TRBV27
TGTGCCAGCAGTTTACAGTTGAACACTGAAGCTTTCTTT
CASSLQLNTEAFF
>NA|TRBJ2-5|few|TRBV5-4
TGTGCCAGCAGCAACTATGCAGGGGACCAAGAGACCCAGTACTTC
CASSNYAGDQETQYF
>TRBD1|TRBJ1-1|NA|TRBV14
TGTGCCAGCAGCCGTAGACAGGGGGCCGTGAACACTGAAGCTTTCTTT
CASSRRQGAVNTEAFF
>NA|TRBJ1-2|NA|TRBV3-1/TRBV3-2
TGTGCCAGCAGCCGGGACACGGGACACTATGGCTACACCTTC
CASSRDTGHYGYTF
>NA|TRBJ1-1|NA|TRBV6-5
TGTGCCAGCCGGCCCCCACGAGGCAACACTGAAGCTTTCTTT
CASRPPRGNTEAFF
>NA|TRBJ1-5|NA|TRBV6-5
TGTGCCAGCAGGGAGAGTTTCAATCAGCCCCAGCATTTT
CASRESFNQPQHF
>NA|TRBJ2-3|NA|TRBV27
TGTGCCAGCAGTTCGAGGAGGCGAACTAGCACAGATACGCAGTATTTT
CASSSRRRTSTDTQYF
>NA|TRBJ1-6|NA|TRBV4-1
TGCGCCAGCAGCCAGTGGACAGACAATAATTCACCCCTCCACTTT
CASSQWTDNNSPLHF
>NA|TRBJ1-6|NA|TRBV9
TGTGCCAGCAGCGTAGGGCGGCCGTCAAATTCACCCCTCCACTTT
CASSVGRPSNSPLHF
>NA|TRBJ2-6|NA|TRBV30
TGTGCCTGGAGCCTAGGGGGCTCTGGGGCCAACGTCCTGACTTTC
CAWSLGGSGANVLTF
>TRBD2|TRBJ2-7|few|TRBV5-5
TGTGCCAGCAGCTTCGCCAGGGAGGGGTACGAGCAGTACTTC
CASSFAREGYEQYF
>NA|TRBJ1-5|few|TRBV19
TGTGCCAGTAGTATACAGGGGAACAATCAGCCCCAGCATTTT
CASSIQGNNQPQHF
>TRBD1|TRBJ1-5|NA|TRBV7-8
TGTGCCAGCAGCTTAGGAGGGGGCGGACAGCCCCAGCATTTT
CASSLGGGGQPQHF
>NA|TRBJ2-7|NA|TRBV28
TGTGCCAGCAATTTCCCCCAATACGAGCAGTACTTC
CASNFPQYEQYF
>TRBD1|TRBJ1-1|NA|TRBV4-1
TGCGCCAGCAGCCAACTTCAGGGGGAGGACACTGAAGCTTTCTTT
CASSQLQGEDTEAFF
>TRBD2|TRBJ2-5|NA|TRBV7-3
TGTGCCAGCAGCTTAAGCGGGGGTTTTCGGGAGACCCAGTACTTC
CASSLSGGFRETQYF
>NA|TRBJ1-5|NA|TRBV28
TGTGCCAGCAGCCCTCGGTCGGGGAAAGGCAGCAGATGGAGCAATCAGCCCCAGCATTTT
CASSPRSGKGSRWSNQPQHF
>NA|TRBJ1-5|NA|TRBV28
TGTGCCAGCAGTTTACCGAGGAGCTTAACGGCCCAGCATTTT
CASSLPRSLTAQHF
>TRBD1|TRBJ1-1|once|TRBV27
TGTGCCAGCAGTATAAAAAGACAGGGGGCGCGGGGCACTGAAGCTTTCTTT
CASSIKRQGARGTEAFF
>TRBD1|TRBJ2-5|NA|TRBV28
TGTGCCAGCAGAATATATACAGGGGAAGTTGCCCAGTACTTC
CASRIYTGEVAQYF
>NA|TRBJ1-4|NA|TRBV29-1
TGCAGCGCCCTGGGGCTGGGGAATGAAAAACTGTTTTTT
CSALGLGNEKLFF
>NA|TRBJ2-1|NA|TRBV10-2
TGCGCCAGCAGAGAGACAGGTAGGGGTGAGCAGTTCTTC
CASRETGRGEQFF
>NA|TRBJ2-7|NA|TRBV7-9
TGTGCCAGCAGCTTAAGAGCGGGACAGGCCTACGAGCAGTACTTC
CASSLRAGQAYEQYF
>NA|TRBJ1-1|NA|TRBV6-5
TGTGCCAGCAGGCCCCTCTCGGGTGGAGGAGAAGCTTTCTTT
CASRPLSGGGEAFF
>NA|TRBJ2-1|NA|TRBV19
TGTGCCAGTAGTATAGATCCGAGAGGGATGAATGAGCAGTTCTTC
CASSIDPRGMNEQFF
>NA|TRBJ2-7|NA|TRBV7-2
TGTGCCAGCAGCCTAAGACTAGTCCGTCCCTACGAGCAGTACTTC
CASSLRLVRPYEQYF
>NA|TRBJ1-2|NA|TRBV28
TGTGCCAGCAGTTTGGCCCCAACCAACCGGGGTAAAGGCTACACCTTC
CASSLAPTNRGKGYTF
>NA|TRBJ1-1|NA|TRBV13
TGTGCCAGCAGCCCCCGGAGGGCCCCGGGGGACACTGAAGCTTTCTTT
CASSPRRAPGDTEAFF
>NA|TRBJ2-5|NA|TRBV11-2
TGTGCCAGCAGCCCTAGCGTTCGTTACGGGGGTCATGAGACCCAGTACTTC
CASSPSVRYGGHETQYF
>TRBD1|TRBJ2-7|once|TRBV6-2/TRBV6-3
TGTGCCAGCAGTCAGGGGGCCGGAGAGCAGTACTTC
CASSQGAGEQYF
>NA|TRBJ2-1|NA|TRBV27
TGTGCCAGCAGTTCGGACTATCGGGCCGGTGAGCAGTTCTTC
CASSSDYRAGEQFF
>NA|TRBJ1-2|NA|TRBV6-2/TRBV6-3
TGTGCCAGCAGTTACTCTACTGGGGCGAGTGGCTACACCTTC
CASSYSTGASGYTF
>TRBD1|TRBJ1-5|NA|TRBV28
TGTGCCAGCAGTTTAACAGGGGCACGTCAGCCCCAGCATTTT
CASSLTGARQPQHF
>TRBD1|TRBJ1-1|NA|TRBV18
TGTGCCAGCTCACCACCCGGGACAGTTATGAACACTGAAGCTTTCTTT
CASSPPGTVMNTEAFF
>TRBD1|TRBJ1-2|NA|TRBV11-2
TGTGCCAGCAGCACCAGGAGACCTAGGACAGGACCTTTAAACTATGGCTACACCTTC
CASSTRRPRTGPLNYGYTF
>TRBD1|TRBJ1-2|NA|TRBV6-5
TGTGCCAGCAGTTACGGGCGACAGGGGGTAGGGGGCTACACCTTC
CASSYGRQGVGGYTF
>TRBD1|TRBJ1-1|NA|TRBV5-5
TGTGCCAGCAGCTGGGACAGAGGCACTGAAGCTTTCTTT
CASSWDRGTEAFF
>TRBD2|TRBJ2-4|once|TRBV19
TGTGCCAGTAGTATAGCGTTTCGAGGACTAGCGGTAGCCAAAAACATTCAGTACTTC
CASSIAFRGLAVAKNIQYF
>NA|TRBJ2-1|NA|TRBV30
TGTGCCTGGAGCCCGGAGATGGGGGGGCCTGGCAATGAGCAGTTCTTC
CAWSPEMGGPGNEQFF
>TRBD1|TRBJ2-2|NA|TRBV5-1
TGCGCCAGCAGCCCGACAGGGTCGCTGACCGGGGAGCTGTTTTTT
CASSPTGSLTGELFF